The 10 T cell receptor beta chains below were found in one sample sequenced in a study of blood T cell repertoires in COVID-19. The method was immunoSEQ multiplex PCR; TCRdb's version includes in-frame clones alone and lacks a portion of them. The sample holds about 90,000 clones, 85% seen once. Sequencing used peripheral blood. The receptors originated from a woman in her seventies with active or convalescent COVID-19.

This clone was picked up one time. The chain recombines TRBV5-4 with TRBJ2-2, with 8 bases matching TRBD1. J was trimmed by 1 base and V by 4 bases; bases with no gene match: 6. Germline CDR1 and CDR2: SGHNT and YYREEE (reference sequence). This CDR3 comprises 16 residues. The CDR3 region is CASSTPGTGNTGELFF. The CDR3, as DNA: TGTGCCAGCAGCACGCCCGGGACAGGGAACACCGGGGAGCTGTTTTTT.

In this sample, this clone turned up a few times. The chain employs TRBV6-1 and TRBJ2-1, with 11 bases that match TRBD2. The junction had 10 bases not matched to a gene; V was cut back by 3 bases and J by 15 bases. From germline, CDR1 is MNHNS and CDR2 SASEGT. The CDR3 contains 14 residues. CDR3: CASSESLAGGPRFF. DNA of the CDR3: TGTGCCAGCAGTGAGAGTCTAGCGGGGGGCCCGCGGTTCTTC.

The V and J genes are TRBV3-1 (or the pseudogene TRBV3-2) and TRBJ1-6, with TRBD1 as a possible D gene (5 bases). V lost 3 bases and J lost 8, with 14 bases in between. Germline CDR1 and CDR2: LGHDT and YNNKEL (reference sequence). The CDR3 has 15 amino acids. The CDR3 sequence: CASSHPRQGYSPLHF. The CDR3 region has the DNA TGTGCCAGCAGCCATCCCCGGCAGGGCTATTCACCCCTCCACTTT.

The V call is TRBV7-2, the J call TRBJ2-5, with 11 bases identical to TRBD2. The CDR3 has 15 residues. V shed 4 bases and J 4 bases; nucleotides not matched to a gene: 5. Germline CDR1 reads SGHTA; CDR2 reads FQGNSA. For the CDR3, the DNA is TGTGCCAGCAGCTGGGGTAGCGGGGGGGGAGAGACCCAGTACTTC. It yields the protein CASSWGSGGGETQYF.

The chain couples TRBV19 to TRBJ1-5, with D maybe TRBD1 (5 bases). The V gene lost 5 bases and the J gene lost 7 bases, with 9 bases spanning the gap. Germline CDR1 and CDR2: LNHDA and SQIVND (reference sequence). The CDR3 runs 12 residues. The DNA for the CDR3 is TGTGCCAGTAGTGGGGGGTTCCAGCCCCAGCATTTT. Translated, it gives CASSGGFQPQHF.

This clone was found once. The V and J genes are TRBV6-2 or TRBV6-3 and TRBJ1-5; D possibly corresponds to TRBD1 (6 bases). Germline V gives CDR1 MNHEY, CDR2 SVGEGT. The CDR3 extends over 15 amino acids. Between the trimmed V and J ends, which lost 4 bases and 4 bases, there was a span of 14 bases. CDR3 sequence reads: CASSSQGFGNQPQHF. In DNA form, the CDR3 reads TGTGCCAGCAGTTCCCAGGGGTTTGGAAATCAGCCCCAGCATTTT.

The J gene is TRBJ2-7, the V gene TRBV28; D unclear. Germline V lookup: CDR1 MDHEN, CDR2 SYDVKM. Trimming stripped 3 bases from V and 2 bases from J, with 17 bases between. The CDR3 consists of 16 residues. This chain's CDR3 is CASSFTYGSHTYEQYF. CDR3 DNA: TGTGCCAGCAGTTTCACGTACGGGTCCCACACCTACGAGCAGTACTTC.

The chain joins TRBV11-3 to TRBJ1-3; the D gene is possibly TRBD1 (5 bases). The CDR3 runs 15 residues. V shed 0 bases and J shed 1 base, with 7 bases lying between them. CDR1 SGHNT and CDR2 YENEEA come from the germline V gene. The CDR3 loop is CASSLDGGSGNTIYF. The DNA for the CDR3 is TGTGCCAGCAGCTTAGACGGGGGATCTGGAAACACCATATATTTT.

V gene TRBV7-2 combines with J gene TRBJ2-3; perhaps TRBD1 as D (6 bases). V dropped 2 bases and J dropped 1 base, with 10 bases sitting between them. The CDR3 extends over 15 amino acids. Germline lookup yields CDR1 SGHTA and CDR2 FQGNSA. CDR3 DNA sequence: TGTGCCAGCAGCTTAACGAGACAGGGCACAGATACGCAGTATTTT. Encoded protein: CASSLTRQGTDTQYF.

This sequence joins TRBV5-1 and TRBJ2-3; 7 bases are shared with TRBD2. The V and J ends lost 3 bases and 2 bases, in that order; junction bases with no gene match: 3. Germline V gene lookup returns CDR1 SGHRS and CDR2 YFSETQ. The CDR3 runs 14 residues. In DNA form, the CDR3 reads TGCGCCAGCAGCTGGGAGGGCCTCACAGATACGCAGTATTTT. It yields the protein CASSWEGLTDTQYF.